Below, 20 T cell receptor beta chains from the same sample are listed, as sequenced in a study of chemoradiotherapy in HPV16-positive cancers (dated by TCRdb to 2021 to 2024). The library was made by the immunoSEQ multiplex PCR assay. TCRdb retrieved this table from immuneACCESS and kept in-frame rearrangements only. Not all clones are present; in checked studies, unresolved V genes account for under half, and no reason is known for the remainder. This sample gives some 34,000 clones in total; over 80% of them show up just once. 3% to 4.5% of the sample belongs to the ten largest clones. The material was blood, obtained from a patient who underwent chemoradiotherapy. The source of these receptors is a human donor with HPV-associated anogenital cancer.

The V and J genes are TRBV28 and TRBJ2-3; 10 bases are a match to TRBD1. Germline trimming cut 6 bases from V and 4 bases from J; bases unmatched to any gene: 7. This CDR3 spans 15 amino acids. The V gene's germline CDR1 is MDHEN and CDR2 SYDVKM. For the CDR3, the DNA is TGTGCCAGCAGCCCCGCGGGGACAGGGGCAGATACGCAGTATTTT. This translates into CASSPAGTGADTQYF.

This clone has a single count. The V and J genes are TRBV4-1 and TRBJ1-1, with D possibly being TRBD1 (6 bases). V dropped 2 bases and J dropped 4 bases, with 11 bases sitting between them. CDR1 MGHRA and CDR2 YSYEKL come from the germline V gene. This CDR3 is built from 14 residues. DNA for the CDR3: TGCGCCAGCAGCCAATATCAGGGGTTCACTGAAGCTTTCTTT. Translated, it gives CASSQYQGFTEAFF.

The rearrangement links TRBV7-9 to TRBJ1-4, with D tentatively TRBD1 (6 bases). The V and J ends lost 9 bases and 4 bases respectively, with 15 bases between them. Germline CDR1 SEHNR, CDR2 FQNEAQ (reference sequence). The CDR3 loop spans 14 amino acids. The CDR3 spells CASPGGQVNEKLFF. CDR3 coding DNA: TGTGCCAGTCCGGGGGGGCAGGTTAATGAAAAACTGTTTTTT.

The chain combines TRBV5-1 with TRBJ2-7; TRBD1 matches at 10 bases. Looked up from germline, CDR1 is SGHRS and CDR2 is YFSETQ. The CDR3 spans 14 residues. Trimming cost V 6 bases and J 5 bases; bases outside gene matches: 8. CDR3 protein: CASTPRTGGDEQYF. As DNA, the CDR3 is TGCGCCAGCACCCCTAGGACAGGGGGGGACGAGCAGTACTTC.

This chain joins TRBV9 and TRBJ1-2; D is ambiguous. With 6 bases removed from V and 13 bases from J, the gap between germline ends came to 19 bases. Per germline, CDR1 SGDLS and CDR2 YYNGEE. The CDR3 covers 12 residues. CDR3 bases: TGTGCCAGCACTCCACCAGCGGAAGGTATCACCTTC. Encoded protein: CASTPPAEGITF.

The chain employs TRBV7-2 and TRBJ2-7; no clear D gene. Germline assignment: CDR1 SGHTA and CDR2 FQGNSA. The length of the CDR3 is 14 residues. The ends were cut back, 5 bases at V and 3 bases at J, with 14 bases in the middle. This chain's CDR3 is CASSHAGPVYEQYF. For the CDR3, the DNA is TGTGCCAGCAGCCACGCAGGACCCGTCTACGAGCAGTACTTC.

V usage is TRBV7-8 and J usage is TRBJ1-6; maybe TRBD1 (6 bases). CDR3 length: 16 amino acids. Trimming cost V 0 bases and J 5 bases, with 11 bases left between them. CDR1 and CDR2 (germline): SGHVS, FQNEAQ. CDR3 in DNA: TGTGCCAGCAGCTTAGCGTTAGGGGGGCATAATTCACCCCTCCACTTT. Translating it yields CASSLALGGHNSPLHF.

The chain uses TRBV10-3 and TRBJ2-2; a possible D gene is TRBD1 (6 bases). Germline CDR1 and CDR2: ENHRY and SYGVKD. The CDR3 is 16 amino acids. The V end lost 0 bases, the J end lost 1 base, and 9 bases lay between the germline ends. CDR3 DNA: TGTGCCATCAGTGAGTCGGAAGGGGGGAACACCGGGGAGCTGTTTTTT. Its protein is CAISESEGGNTGELFF.

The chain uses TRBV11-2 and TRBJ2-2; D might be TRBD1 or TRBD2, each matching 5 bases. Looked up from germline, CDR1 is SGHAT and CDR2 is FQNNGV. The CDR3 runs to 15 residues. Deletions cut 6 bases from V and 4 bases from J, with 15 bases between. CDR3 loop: CASSSRGRGTGELFF. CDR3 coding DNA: TGTGCCAGCAGTTCTCGGGGCCGGGGCACCGGGGAGCTGTTTTTT.

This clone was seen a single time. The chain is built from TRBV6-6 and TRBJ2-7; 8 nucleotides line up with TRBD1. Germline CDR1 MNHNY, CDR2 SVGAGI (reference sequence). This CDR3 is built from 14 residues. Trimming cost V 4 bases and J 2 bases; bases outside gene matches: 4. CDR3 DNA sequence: TGTGCCAGCAGTTTGGACAGGGTCACCTACGAGCAGTACTTC. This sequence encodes CASSLDRVTYEQYF.

CDR3 region: CASSLGGQFGGEQFF. The CDR3 DNA sequence: TGCGCCAGCAGCTTGGGTGGACAATTTGGCGGGGAGCAGTTCTTC. The chain links TRBV5-1 to TRBJ2-1; the D gene could be TRBD1 or TRBD2 (5 bases each). Germline lookup yields CDR1 SGHRS and CDR2 YFSETQ. The CDR3 contains 15 residues. The V end lost 0 bases, the J end lost 10 bases, and 17 bases lay between the germline ends.

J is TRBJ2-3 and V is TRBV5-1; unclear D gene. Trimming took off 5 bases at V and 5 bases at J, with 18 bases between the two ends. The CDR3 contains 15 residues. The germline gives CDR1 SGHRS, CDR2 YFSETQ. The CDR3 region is CASRADPFAKDTQYF. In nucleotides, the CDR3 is TGCGCCAGCAGAGCTGACCCCTTCGCGAAAGATACGCAGTATTTT.

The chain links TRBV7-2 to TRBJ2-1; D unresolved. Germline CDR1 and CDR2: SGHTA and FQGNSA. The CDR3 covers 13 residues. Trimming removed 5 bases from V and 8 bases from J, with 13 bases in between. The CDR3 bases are TGTGCCAGCAGCCTCCTGGGCCGCGATGAGCAGTTCTTC. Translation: CASSLLGRDEQFF.

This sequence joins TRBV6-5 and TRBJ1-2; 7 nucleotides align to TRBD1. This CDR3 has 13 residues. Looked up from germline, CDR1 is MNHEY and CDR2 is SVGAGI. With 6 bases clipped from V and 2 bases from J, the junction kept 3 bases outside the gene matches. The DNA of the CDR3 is TGTGCCAGCAGAGACAGGGTCAACTATGGCTACACCTTC. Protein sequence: CASRDRVNYGYTF.

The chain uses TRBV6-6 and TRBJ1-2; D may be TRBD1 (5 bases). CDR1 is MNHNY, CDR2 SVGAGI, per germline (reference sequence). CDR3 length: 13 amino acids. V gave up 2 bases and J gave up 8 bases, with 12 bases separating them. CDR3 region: CASSYRAWGGYTF. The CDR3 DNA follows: TGTGCCAGCAGTTACAGGGCGTGGGGGGGCTACACCTTC.

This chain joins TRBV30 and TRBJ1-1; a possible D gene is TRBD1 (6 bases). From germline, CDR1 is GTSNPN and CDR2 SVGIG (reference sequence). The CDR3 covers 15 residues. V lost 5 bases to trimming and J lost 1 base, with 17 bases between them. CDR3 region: CAWERNRVANTEAFF. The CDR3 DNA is TGTGCCTGGGAGCGGAACAGGGTAGCGAACACTGAAGCTTTCTTT. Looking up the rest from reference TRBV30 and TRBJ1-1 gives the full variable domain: SQTIHQWPATLVQPVGSPLSLECTVEGTSNPNLYWYRQAAGRGLQLLFYSVGIGQISSEVPQNLSASRPQDRQFILSSKKLLLSDSGFYLCAWERNRVANTEAFFGQGTRLTVV.

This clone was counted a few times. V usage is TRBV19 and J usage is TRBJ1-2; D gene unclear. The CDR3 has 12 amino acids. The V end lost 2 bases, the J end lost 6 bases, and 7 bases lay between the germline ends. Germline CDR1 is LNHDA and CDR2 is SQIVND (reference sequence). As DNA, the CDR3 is TGTGCCAGTAGTATACTGGGTCATGGCTACACCTTC. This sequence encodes CASSILGHGYTF.

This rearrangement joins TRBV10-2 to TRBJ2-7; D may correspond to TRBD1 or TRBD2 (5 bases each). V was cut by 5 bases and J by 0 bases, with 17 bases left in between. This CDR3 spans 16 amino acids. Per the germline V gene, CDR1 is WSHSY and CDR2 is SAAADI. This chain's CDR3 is CASSSLVGEISYEQYF. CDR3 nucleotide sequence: TGCGCCAGCAGTTCCCTTGTGGGGGAAATCTCCTACGAGCAGTACTTC.

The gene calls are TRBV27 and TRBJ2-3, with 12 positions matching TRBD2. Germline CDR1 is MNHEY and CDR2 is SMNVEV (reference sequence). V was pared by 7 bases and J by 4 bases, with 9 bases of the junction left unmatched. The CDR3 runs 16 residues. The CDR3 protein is CASNPASGGGPDTQYF. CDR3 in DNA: TGTGCCAGCAACCCGGCTAGCGGGGGGGGGCCAGATACGCAGTATTTT.

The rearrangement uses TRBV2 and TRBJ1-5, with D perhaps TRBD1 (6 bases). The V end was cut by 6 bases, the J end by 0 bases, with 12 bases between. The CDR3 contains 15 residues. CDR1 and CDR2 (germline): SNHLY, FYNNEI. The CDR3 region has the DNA TGTGCCAGCAGCGCTACAGGGCATAGCAATCAGCCCCAGCATTTT. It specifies CASSATGHSNQPQHF.